This T cell receptor (beta chain) was documented in a study of T cells in narcolepsy. The study's findings and limits: Autoreactive HCRT-specific and TRIB2-specific clonotypes were marked in same-patient CSF-versus-blood CD4+ comparisons.

Some clones are missing from TCRdb's copy, which holds only in-frame ones; the method was immunoSEQ multiplex PCR. The sample has about 40,000 clones; around 89% are singletons. As regards this clone: The antigen is undetermined.

The V segment lost 0 bases and the J segment 0 bases; nucleotides outside the gene matches: 7. This CDR3 has 19 residues. Germline V gene sequence: CDR1 LGHNA, CDR2 YSLEER. Sequenced material: CD45RA- memory CD4+ T cells from PBMCs. This TCR was recovered from a human donor with narcolepsy. V is TRBV4-3 and J is TRBJ2-2, with TRBD2 matching 10 bases. CDR3 sequence reads: CASSQETRAGGTNTGELFF. In nucleotides, the CDR3 is TGCGCCAGCAGCCAAGAGACCCGAGCGGGGGGGACGAACACCGGGGAGCTGTTTTTT.